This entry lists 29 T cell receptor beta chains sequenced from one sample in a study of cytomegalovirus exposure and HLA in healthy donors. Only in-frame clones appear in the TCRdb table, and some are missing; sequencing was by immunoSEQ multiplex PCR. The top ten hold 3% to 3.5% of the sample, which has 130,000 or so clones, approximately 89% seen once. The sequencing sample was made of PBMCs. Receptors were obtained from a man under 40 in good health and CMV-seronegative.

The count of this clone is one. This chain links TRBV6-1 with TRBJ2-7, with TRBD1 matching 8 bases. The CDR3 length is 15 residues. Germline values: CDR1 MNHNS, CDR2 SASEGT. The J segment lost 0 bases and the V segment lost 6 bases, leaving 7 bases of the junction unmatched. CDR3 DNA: TGTGCCAGCAGGGGGGGACAGGCAAGCTCCTACGAGCAGTACTTC. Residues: CASRGGQASSYEQYF.

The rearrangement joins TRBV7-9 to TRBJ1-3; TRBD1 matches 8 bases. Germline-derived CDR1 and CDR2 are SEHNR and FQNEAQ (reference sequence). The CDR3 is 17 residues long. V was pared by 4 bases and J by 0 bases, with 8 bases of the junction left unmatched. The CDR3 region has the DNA TGTGCCAGCAGCTCCCTGACAGGGGTCCTCTCTGGAAACACCATATATTTT. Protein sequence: CASSSLTGVLSGNTIYF. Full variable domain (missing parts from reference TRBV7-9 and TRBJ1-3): DTGVSQNPRHKITKRGQNVTFRCDPISEHNRLYWYRQTLGQGPEFLTYFQNEAQLEKSRLLSDRFSAERPKGSFSTLEIQRTEQGDSAMYLCASSSLTGVLSGNTIYFGEGSWLTVV.

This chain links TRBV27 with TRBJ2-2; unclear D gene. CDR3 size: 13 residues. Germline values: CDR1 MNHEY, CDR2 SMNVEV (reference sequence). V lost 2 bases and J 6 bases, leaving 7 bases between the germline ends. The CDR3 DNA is TGTGCCAGCAGTTTAGCTGCGCCCGGGGAGCTGTTTTTT. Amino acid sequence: CASSLAAPGELFF.

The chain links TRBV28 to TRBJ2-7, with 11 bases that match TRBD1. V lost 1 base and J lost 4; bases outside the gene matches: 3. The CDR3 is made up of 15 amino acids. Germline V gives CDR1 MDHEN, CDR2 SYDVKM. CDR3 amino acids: CASSLSGTGGYEQYF. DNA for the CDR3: TGTGCCAGCAGTTTATCCGGGACAGGGGGATACGAGCAGTACTTC. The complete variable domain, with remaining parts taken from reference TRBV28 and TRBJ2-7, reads DVKVTQSSRYLVKRTGEKVFLECVQDMDHENMFWYRQDPGLGLRLIYFSYDVKMKEKGDIPEGYSVSREKKERFSLILESASTNQTSMYLCASSLSGTGGYEQYFGPGTRLTVT.

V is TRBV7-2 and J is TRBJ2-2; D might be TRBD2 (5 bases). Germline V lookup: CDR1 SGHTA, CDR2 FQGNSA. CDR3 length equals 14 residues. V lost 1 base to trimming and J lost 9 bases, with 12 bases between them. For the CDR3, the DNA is TGTGCCAGCAGCTTAGTGGACCGGGGTTGGGAGCTGTTTTTT. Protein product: CASSLVDRGWELFF.

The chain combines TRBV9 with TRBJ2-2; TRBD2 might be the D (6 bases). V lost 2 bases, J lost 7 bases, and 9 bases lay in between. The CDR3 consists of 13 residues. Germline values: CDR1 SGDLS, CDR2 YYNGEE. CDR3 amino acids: CASSVGGSGELFF. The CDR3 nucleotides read TGTGCCAGCAGCGTTGGGGGGAGCGGGGAGCTGTTTTTT.

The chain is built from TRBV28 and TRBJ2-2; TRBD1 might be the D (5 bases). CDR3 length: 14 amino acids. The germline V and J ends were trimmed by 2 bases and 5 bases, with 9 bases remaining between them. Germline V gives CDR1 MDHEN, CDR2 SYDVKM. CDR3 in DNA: TGTGCCAGCAGTTTACAAGGGGATACCGGGGAGCTGTTTTTT. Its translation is CASSLQGDTGELFF. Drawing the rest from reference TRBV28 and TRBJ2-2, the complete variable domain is DVKVTQSSRYLVKRTGEKVFLECVQDMDHENMFWYRQDPGLGLRLIYFSYDVKMKEKGDIPEGYSVSREKKERFSLILESASTNQTSMYLCASSLQGDTGELFFGEGSRLTVL.

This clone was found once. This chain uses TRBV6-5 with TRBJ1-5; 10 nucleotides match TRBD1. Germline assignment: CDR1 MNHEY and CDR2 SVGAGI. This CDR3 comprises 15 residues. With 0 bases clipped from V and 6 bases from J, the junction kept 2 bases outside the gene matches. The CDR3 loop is CASSYSGQGFQPQHF. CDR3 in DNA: TGTGCCAGCAGTTACTCGGGACAGGGGTTTCAGCCCCAGCATTTT.

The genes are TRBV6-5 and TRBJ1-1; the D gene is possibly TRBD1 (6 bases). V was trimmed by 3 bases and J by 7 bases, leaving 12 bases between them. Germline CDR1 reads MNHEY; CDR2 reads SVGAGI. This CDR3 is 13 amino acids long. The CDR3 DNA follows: TGTGCCAGCAGTTATCGGGGGGCAGGTGAAGCTTTCTTT. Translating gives CASSYRGAGEAFF.

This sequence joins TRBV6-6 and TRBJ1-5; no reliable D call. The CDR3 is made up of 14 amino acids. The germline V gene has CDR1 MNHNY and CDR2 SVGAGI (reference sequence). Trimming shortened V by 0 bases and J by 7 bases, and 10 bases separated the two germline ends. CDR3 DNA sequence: TGTGCCAGCAGTTACTCGACTGGAGGCCAGCCCCAGCATTTT. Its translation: CASSYSTGGQPQHF.

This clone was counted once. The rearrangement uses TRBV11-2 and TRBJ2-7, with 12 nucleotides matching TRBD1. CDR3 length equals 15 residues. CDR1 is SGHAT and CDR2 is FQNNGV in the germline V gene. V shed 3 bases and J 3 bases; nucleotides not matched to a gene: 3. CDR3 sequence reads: CASSLGTGGFYEQYF. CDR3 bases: TGTGCCAGCAGCTTGGGGACAGGGGGCTTCTACGAGCAGTACTTC.

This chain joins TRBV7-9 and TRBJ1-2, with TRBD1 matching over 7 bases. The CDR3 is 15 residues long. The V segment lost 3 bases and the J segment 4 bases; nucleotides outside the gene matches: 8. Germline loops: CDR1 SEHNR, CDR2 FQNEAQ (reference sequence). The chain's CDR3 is CASSLRQGEGYGYTF. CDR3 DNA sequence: TGTGCCAGCAGCTTGAGGCAGGGGGAAGGCTATGGCTACACCTTC. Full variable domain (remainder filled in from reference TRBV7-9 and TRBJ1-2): DTGVSQNPRHKITKRGQNVTFRCDPISEHNRLYWYRQTLGQGPEFLTYFQNEAQLEKSRLLSDRFSAERPKGSFSTLEIQRTEQGDSAMYLCASSLRQGEGYGYTFGSGTRLTVV.

The CDR3: CASSISGNSYEQYF. CDR3 nucleotides: TGTGCCAGTAGTATATCAGGGAACTCCTACGAGCAGTACTTC. The J gene is TRBJ2-7, the V gene TRBV19; possible D gene TRBD1, 5 bases. The germline CDR1 and CDR2 sequences are LNHDA and SQIVND (reference sequence). Trimming removed 2 bases from V and 0 bases from J, with 8 bases in between. The CDR3 is 14 amino acids. The full variable domain, with the rest looked up from reference TRBV19 and TRBJ2-7, is DGGITQSPKYLFRKEGQNVTLSCEQNLNHDAMYWYRQDPGQGLRLIYYSQIVNDFQKGDIAEGYSVSREKKESFPLTVTSAQKNPTAFYLCASSISGNSYEQYFGPGTRLTVT.

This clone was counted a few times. The CDR3, as DNA: TGCGCCAGCAGCCAAGATCGCACAGGGCGAAATCAGCCCCAGCATTTT. Translated: CASSQDRTGRNQPQHF. The gene calls are TRBV4-1 and TRBJ1-5, with D perhaps TRBD1 (6 bases). V lost 0 bases to trimming and J lost 4 bases, with 13 bases between them. There are 16 residues in the CDR3. Germline V lookup: CDR1 MGHRA, CDR2 YSYEKL.

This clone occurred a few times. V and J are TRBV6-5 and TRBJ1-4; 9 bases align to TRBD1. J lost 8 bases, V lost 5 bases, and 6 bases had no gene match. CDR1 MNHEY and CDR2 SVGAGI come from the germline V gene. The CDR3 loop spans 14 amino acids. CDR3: CASSRGTGREKLFF. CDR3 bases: TGTGCCAGCAGTCGGGGGACAGGGAGAGAAAAACTGTTTTTT.

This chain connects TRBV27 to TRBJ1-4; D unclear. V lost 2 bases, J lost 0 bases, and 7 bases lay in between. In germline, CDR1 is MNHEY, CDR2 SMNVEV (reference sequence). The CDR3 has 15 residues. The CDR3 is CASSLRVATNEKLFF. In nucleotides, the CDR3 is TGTGCCAGCAGTTTAAGAGTTGCAACTAATGAAAAACTGTTTTTT.

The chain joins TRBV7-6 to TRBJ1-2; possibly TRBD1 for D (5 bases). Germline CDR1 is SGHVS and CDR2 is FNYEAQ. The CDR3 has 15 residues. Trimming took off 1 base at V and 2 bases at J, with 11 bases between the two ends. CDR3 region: CASSLDPTENYGYTF. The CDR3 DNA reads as TGTGCCAGCAGCTTAGACCCGACAGAGAACTATGGCTACACCTTC.

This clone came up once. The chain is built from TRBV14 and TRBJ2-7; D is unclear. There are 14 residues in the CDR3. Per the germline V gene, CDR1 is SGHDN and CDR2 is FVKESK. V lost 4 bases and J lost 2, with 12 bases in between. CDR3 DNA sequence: TGTGCCAGCAGCCCCTTTCTCAGTCCCTACGAGCAGTACTTC. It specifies CASSPFLSPYEQYF.

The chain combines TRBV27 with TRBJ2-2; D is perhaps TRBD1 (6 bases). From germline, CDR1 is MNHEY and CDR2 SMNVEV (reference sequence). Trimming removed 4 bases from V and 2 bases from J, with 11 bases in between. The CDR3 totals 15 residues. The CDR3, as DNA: TGTGCCAGCAGTTGGGCCAGGGGTAACACCGGGGAGCTGTTTTTT. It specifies CASSWARGNTGELFF.

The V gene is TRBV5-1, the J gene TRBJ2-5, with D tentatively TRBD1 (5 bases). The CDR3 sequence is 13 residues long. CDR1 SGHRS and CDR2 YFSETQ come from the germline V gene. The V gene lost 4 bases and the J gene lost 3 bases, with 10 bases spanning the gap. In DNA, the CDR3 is TGCGCCAGCAGCAATCAGGGTGAAGAGACCCAGTACTTC. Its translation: CASSNQGEETQYF.

CDR3 nucleotides: TGTGCCAGCAGTCTAACGGGACAGCTTTCGTCGGAACTGTTTTTT. Translated: CASSLTGQLSSELFF. The chain uses TRBV11-2 and TRBJ1-4, with 7 positions matching TRBD1. Germline CDR1 SGHAT, CDR2 FQNNGV. J was trimmed by 12 bases and V by 6 bases; bases with no gene match: 16. The length of the CDR3 is 15 residues.

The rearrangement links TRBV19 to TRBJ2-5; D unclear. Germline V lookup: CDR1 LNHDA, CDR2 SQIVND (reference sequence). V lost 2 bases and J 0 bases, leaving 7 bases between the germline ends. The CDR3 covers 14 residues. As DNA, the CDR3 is TGTGCCAGTAGTATAACACAGAACCAAGAGACCCAGTACTTC. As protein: CASSITQNQETQYF.

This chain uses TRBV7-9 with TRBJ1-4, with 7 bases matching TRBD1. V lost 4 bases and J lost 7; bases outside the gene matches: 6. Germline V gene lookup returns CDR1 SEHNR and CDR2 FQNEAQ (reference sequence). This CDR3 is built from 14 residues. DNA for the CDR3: TGTGCCAGCAGCTCAACAGGGGTGGGTGAAAAACTGTTTTTT. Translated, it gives CASSSTGVGEKLFF.

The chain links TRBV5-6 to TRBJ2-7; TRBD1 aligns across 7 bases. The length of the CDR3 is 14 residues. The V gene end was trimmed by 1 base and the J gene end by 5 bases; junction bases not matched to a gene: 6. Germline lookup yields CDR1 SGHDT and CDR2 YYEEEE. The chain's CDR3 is CASSLRDRADEQYF. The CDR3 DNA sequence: TGTGCCAGCAGCTTGCGAGACAGGGCTGACGAGCAGTACTTC.

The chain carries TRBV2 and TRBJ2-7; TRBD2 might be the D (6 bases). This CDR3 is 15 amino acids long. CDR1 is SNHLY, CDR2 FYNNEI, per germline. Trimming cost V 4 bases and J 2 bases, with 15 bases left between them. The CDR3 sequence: CASSGRRDRPYEQYF. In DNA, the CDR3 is TGTGCCAGCAGTGGGCGGAGGGACCGTCCCTACGAGCAGTACTTC.

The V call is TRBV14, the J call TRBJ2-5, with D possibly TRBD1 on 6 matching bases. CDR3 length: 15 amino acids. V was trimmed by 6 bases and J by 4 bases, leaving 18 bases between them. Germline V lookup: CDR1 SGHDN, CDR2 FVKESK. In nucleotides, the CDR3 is TGTGCCAGCAGACCTACAGGCAGGGGCCTAGAGACCCAGTACTTC. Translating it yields CASRPTGRGLETQYF.

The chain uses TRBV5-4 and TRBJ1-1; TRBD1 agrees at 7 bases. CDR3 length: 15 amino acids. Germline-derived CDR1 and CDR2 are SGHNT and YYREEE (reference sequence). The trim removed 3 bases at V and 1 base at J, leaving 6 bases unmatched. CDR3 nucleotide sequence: TGTGCCAGCAGCTGGGCGGGACAGTCGAACACTGAAGCTTTCTTT. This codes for CASSWAGQSNTEAFF.

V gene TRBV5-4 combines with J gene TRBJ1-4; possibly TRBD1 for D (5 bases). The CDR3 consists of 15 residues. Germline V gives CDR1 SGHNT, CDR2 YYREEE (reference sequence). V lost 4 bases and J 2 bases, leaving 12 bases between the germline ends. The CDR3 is CASSQQVGTNEKLFF. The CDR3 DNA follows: TGTGCCAGCAGCCAACAGGTTGGCACTAATGAAAAACTGTTTTTT.

The CDR3 loop is CASSYDRSTDTQYF. CDR3 nucleotides: TGTGCCAGCAGTTACGACAGGAGCACAGATACGCAGTATTTT. The chain uses TRBV6-6 and TRBJ2-3; perhaps TRBD1 as D (6 bases). Per the germline V gene, CDR1 is MNHNY and CDR2 is SVGAGI (reference sequence). Trimming shortened V by 2 bases and J by 0 bases, and 6 bases separated the two germline ends. The CDR3 spans 14 residues.